This T cell receptor (beta chain) was found in a study of beta chain features in type 1 diabetes. Note on this clone: As yet, its antigen is unknown.

Overall study results and limits: Moderate yet significant TCRB CDR3 shortening was seen in Type 1 diabetes patients in all four CD4+ subsets.

What was sequenced were expressed TCRB transcripts, since all of the isolated RNA had been reverse transcribed. Generated by immunoSEQ multiplex PCR, the TCRdb table keeps only in-frame clones and is missing some. Of around 160,000 clones listed, around 63% are singletons. The germline V and J ends were trimmed by 3 bases and 6 bases, with 4 bases remaining between them. Germline V gives CDR1 SGHNT, CDR2 YYREEE (reference sequence). The CDR3 totals 11 residues. The chain joins TRBV5-4 to TRBJ2-1, with no clear D. This clonotype originated in a young man with type 1 diabetes. The sequenced sample consisted of naive CD4+ T cells from blood. CDR3 nucleotide sequence: TGTGCCAGCAGCTCATTCAATGAGCAGTTCTTC. Translating gives CASSSFNEQFF.